This T cell receptor beta chain was sequenced during a study of blood T cell repertoires in COVID-19. Whole-study context: PBMCs, B-cell-depleted T cells, or T cells provided the cDNA or gDNA that made up the material.

Trimming removed 3 bases from V and 4 bases from J; junction bases left unmatched: 4. CDR3 size: 13 residues. CDR1 is GTSNPN, CDR2 SVGIG, per germline (reference sequence). Across 24 US areas, participants ranged in age from about 18 to 90 years. TCRdb's table, derived via immunoSEQ multiplex PCR, lists solely in-frame clones and lacks some. The sample records more than 300,000 clones, roughly four fifths being singletons. The sequence was collected from a woman in her fifties or sixties who had recovered from COVID-19. Sequencing was performed on PBMCs or T cells enriched from blood (not recorded which). The gene calls are TRBV30 and TRBJ2-7; 9 bases are a match to TRBD2. The CDR3 here is CAWRTSGPYEQYF. DNA of the CDR3: TGTGCCTGGAGAACTAGCGGGCCTTACGAGCAGTACTTC.